What follows are 8 T cell receptor beta chains derived from one specimen sequenced in a study of blood T cells in healthy people across ages. A second PCR, run for roughly 6 to 11 cycles, used a sample-barcoded 5' primer plus a J-beta primer mix. TCRdb processed the 5' RACE reads anew with MiXCR; each CDR3 protein has one entry. Of over a million distinct CDR3 sequences listed, 40% to 45% are singletons. Sequenced input: blood. The receptors derive from an older woman in good health.

The V call is TRBV29-1, the J call TRBJ2-5; D uncertain. Germline V gene data show CDR1 as SQVTM and CDR2 as ANQGSEA. CDR3 length: 11 amino acids. V gave up 6 bases and J gave up 0 bases, with 5 bases separating them. CDR3 residues: CSVGHQETQYF. CDR3 DNA: TGCAGCGTCGGGCACCAAGAGACCCAGTACTTC.

The rearrangement uses TRBV6-5 and TRBJ2-1; D might be TRBD1 (6 bases). Germline loops: CDR1 MNHEY, CDR2 SVGAGI. The V end was cut by 0 bases, the J end by 6 bases, with 9 bases between. The CDR3 sequence is 14 residues long. Written as DNA, the CDR3 is TGTGCCAGCAGTTACTCGACAGGACTCAATGAGCAGTTCTTC. Protein sequence: CASSYSTGLNEQFF.

Regarding this clonotype: At one boundary the junction diverges from the germline segment, which might be a read error. The rearrangement uses TRBV5-1 and TRBJ2-7; 9 bases fit TRBD2. The CDR3 has 15 residues. Germline V gene data show CDR1 as SGHRS and CDR2 as YFSETQ. The CDR3, as DNA: TGTGCCAGCAGCTTGATTAGCGGGAGCATGAATGAGCAGTACTTC. Encoded protein: CASSLISGSMNEQYF. Using reference TRBV5-1 and TRBJ2-7 for the parts outside the CDR3, the full variable domain is KAGVTQTPRYLIKTRGQQVTLSCSPISGHRSVSWYQQTPGQGLQFLFEYFSETQRNKGNFPGRFSGRQFSNSRSEMNVSTLELGDSALYLCASSLISGSMNEQYFGPGTRLTVT.

This clonotype has just a few counts. The rearrangement links TRBV11-2 to TRBJ2-7, with TRBD1 as a possible D gene (5 bases). Germline V gene data show CDR1 as SGHAT and CDR2 as FQNNGV. The CDR3 is made up of 14 amino acids. V lost 5 bases, J lost 4 bases, and 15 bases lay in between. The CDR3 spells CASSIAGPAYEQYF. The CDR3 DNA is TGTGCCAGCAGCATCGCAGGGCCCGCTTACGAGCAGTACTTC.

This clonotype was detected a few times. V usage is TRBV7-9 and J usage is TRBJ2-7; 7 bases are shared with TRBD2. The germline gives CDR1 SEHNR, CDR2 FQNEAQ (reference sequence). V lost 3 bases and J lost 7; bases outside the gene matches: 12. The CDR3 spans 15 residues. CDR3 region: CASSFSGLVVHEQYF. The CDR3, as DNA: TGTGCCAGCAGCTTCTCCGGACTAGTTGTCCATGAGCAGTACTTC.

The chain uses TRBV6-6 and TRBJ1-2, with 8 bases lining up with TRBD1. The trim removed 7 bases at V and 7 bases at J, leaving 11 bases unmatched. The germline CDR1 and CDR2 sequences are MNHNY and SVGAGI (reference sequence). The CDR3 is 14 amino acids. CDR3 in amino acids: CASTYPQGALGYTF. The CDR3 DNA reads as TGTGCCAGCACCTACCCTCAGGGGGCTCTTGGCTACACCTTC.

This clonotype was detected a few times. The genes are TRBV10-3 and TRBJ2-1; 11 nucleotides match TRBD2. Looked up from germline, CDR1 is ENHRY and CDR2 is SYGVKD. The CDR3 loop spans 15 amino acids. The V segment lost 4 bases and the J segment 4 bases; nucleotides outside the gene matches: 3. The CDR3 region has the DNA TGTGCCATCAGTGGGGGGACTAGCGGTTACAATGAGCAGTTCTTC. Translation: CAISGGTSGYNEQFF.

The chain uses TRBV6-5 and TRBJ1-6; the D is unclear. Germline lookup yields CDR1 MNHEY and CDR2 SVGAGI. The V and J ends lost 7 bases and 9 bases respectively, with 19 bases between them. The CDR3 covers 15 residues. CDR3 nucleotides: TGTGCCAGCACAATCAGCAGCCCGAGTGGTTCACCCCTCCACTTT. Translation gives CASTISSPSGSPLHF.